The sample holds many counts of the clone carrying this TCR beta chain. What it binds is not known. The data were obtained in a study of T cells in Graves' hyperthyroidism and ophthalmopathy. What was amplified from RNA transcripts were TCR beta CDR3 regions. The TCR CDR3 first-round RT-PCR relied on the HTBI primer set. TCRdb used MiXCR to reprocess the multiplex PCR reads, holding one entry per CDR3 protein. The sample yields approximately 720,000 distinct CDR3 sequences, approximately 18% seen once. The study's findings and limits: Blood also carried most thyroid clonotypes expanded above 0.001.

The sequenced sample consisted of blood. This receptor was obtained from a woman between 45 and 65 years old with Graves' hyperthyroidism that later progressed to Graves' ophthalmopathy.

CDR3 sequence (DNA): TGTGCCAGCACTTCTTCCGGGACAGGGGGCAAGAAACTGTTTTTT. It codes for CASTSSGTGGKKLFF. The chain recombines TRBV11-2 with TRBJ1-4; 12 bases agree with TRBD1. V shed 7 bases, J shed 11 bases, and the junction held 11 bases outside the gene matches. The CDR3 covers 15 residues. Germline values: CDR1 SGHAT, CDR2 FQNNGV.